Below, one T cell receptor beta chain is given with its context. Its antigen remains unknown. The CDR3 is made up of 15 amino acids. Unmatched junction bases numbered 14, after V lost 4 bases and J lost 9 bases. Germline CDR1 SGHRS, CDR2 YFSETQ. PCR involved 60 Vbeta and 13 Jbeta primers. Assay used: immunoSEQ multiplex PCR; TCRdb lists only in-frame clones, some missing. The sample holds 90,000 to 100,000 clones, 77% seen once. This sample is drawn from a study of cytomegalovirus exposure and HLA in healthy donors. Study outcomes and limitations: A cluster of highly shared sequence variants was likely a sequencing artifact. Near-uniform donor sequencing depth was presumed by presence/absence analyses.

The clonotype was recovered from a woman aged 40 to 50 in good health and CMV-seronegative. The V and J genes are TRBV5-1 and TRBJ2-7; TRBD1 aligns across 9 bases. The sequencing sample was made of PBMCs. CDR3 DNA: TGCGCCAGCAGCCAGCTGGGACAGGGCCCTTTTGGGCAGTACTTC. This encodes CASSQLGQGPFGQYF. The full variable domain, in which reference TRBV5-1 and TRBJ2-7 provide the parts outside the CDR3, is KAGVTQTPRYLIKTRGQQVTLSCSPISGHRSVSWYQQTPGQGLQFLFEYFSETQRNKGNFPGRFSGRQFSNSRSEMNVSTLELGDSALYLCASSQLGQGPFGQYFGPGTRLTVT.